What follows are 21 T cell receptor beta chains derived from one specimen sequenced in a study of blood T cell repertoires in COVID-19. Sequencing was performed with immunoSEQ multiplex PCR; in TCRdb, only in-frame clones are kept and a portion is missing. The sample shows 100,000 to 150,000 clones, roughly 72% of them seen only once. Sequenced input: peripheral blood. These receptors were taken from a man older than 75 with COVID-19, enrolled during active disease.

The V and J genes are TRBV6-4 and TRBJ2-2; possibly TRBD1 for D (7 bases). The CDR3 contains 16 residues. CDR1 and CDR2 (germline): MRHNA, SNTAGT. The V and J ends lost 5 bases and 1 base respectively, with 14 bases between them. CDR3 region: CASSFQGDLNTGELFF. In DNA, the CDR3 is TGTGCCAGCAGTTTCCAGGGGGACTTGAACACCGGGGAGCTGTTTTTT.

The CDR3 protein is CASSPRLSRGPNTGELFF. In DNA, the CDR3 is TGCGCCAGCAGCCCACGCCTATCTAGGGGGCCTAACACCGGGGAGCTGTTTTTT. This chain links TRBV4-1 with TRBJ2-2; 7 nucleotides line up with TRBD1. The CDR3 loop spans 18 amino acids. V lost 4 bases, J lost 2 bases, and 13 bases stayed unmatched. Germline values: CDR1 MGHRA, CDR2 YSYEKL.

This clone was counted ten times or more. CDR3 in DNA: TGTGCCAGCAGCTTCGGGCAGGGTCTCTACGAGCAGTACTTC. This translates into CASSFGQGLYEQYF. The chain carries TRBV7-9 and TRBJ2-7; D perhaps matches TRBD1 (5 bases). V dropped 3 bases and J dropped 3 bases, with 12 bases sitting between them. This CDR3 has 14 amino acids. Per the germline V gene, CDR1 is SEHNR and CDR2 is FQNEAQ (reference sequence).

This clone was seen only a few times. The chain uses TRBV19 and TRBJ2-7, with D tentatively TRBD2 (6 bases). This CDR3 has 13 residues. CDR1 is LNHDA and CDR2 is SQIVND in the germline V gene (reference sequence). The ends were cut back, 7 bases at V and 2 bases at J, with 12 bases in the middle. In DNA, the CDR3 is TGTGCCAGTACCCCTGGGGGGACCTACGAGCAGTACTTC. Translating it yields CASTPGGTYEQYF.

As for this clone: Other DNA sequences of this sample code for an identical CDR3. The chain uses TRBV28 and TRBJ2-6, with 7 bases matching TRBD1. Losses at the gene ends were 6 bases for V and 1 base for J; bases not matched to a gene: 0. Germline CDR1 and CDR2: MDHEN and SYDVKM. This CDR3 is built from 14 residues. The CDR3 DNA sequence: TGTGCCAGCAGACAGGGGTCTGGGGCCAACGTCCTGACTTTC. Protein product: CASRQGSGANVLTF.

This chain connects TRBV9 to TRBJ2-2; D is uncertain. Trimming left V 0 bases short and J 0 bases short, with 6 bases between. The CDR3 is made up of 15 amino acids. Germline loops: CDR1 SGDLS, CDR2 YYNGEE. CDR3: CASSVAGTNTGELFF. CDR3 coding DNA: TGTGCCAGCAGCGTAGCGGGTACGAACACCGGGGAGCTGTTTTTT.

V and J are TRBV19 and TRBJ1-5, with TRBD1 identical over 7 bases. CDR3 length equals 14 residues. From germline, CDR1 is LNHDA and CDR2 SQIVND (reference sequence). The trim removed 7 bases at V and 5 bases at J, leaving 8 bases unmatched. CDR3: CASTFTGVDQPQHF. Written as DNA, the CDR3 is TGTGCCAGTACTTTCACAGGGGTTGATCAGCCCCAGCATTTT.

This clone was counted once. V usage is TRBV24-1 and J usage is TRBJ2-6; 9 bases agree with TRBD1. Germline CDR1 KGHDR, CDR2 SFDVKD. Unmatched junction bases numbered 13, after V lost 5 bases and J lost 0 bases. The CDR3 totals 20 residues. CDR3 sequence (DNA): TGTGCCACCAGTGGCATACTACAGGGGGCACCGTCCTCTGGGGCCAACGTCCTGACTTTC. It translates to CATSGILQGAPSSGANVLTF.

This clone was counted only a few times. This chain connects TRBV5-1 to TRBJ1-3, with D possibly being TRBD1 (6 bases). CDR3 length: 13 residues. Germline lookup yields CDR1 SGHRS and CDR2 YFSETQ. The germline V and J ends were trimmed by 0 bases and 8 bases, with 9 bases remaining between them. Here the CDR3 DNA reads TGCGCCAGCAGCTTGGTAGGGGGGGACACCATATATTTT. It translates to CASSLVGGDTIYF.

The chain is built from TRBV5-6 and TRBJ2-7; 8 bases are a match to TRBD2. This CDR3 has 14 amino acids. Germline CDR1 SGHDT, CDR2 YYEEEE. V trimming: 3 bases; J trimming: 2 bases; junction bases outside the gene matches: 4. CDR3 bases: TGTGCCAGCAGCTACGGACTAGCAGCCTACGAGCAGTACTTC. Its translation: CASSYGLAAYEQYF.

The chain's CDR3 is CASNGLDQPQHF. Here the CDR3 DNA reads TGTGCCAGCAACGGGTTGGATCAGCCCCAGCATTTT. This chain joins TRBV28 and TRBJ1-5; no clear D gene. Trimming shortened V by 7 bases and J by 5 bases, and 9 bases separated the two germline ends. Germline CDR1 MDHEN, CDR2 SYDVKM. The CDR3 is 12 residues long.

This clone was counted only a few times. The CDR3 reads CATSREPREIYEQYF. The CDR3 region has the DNA TGTGCCACCAGCAGAGAACCTCGGGAGATCTACGAGCAGTACTTC. The gene calls are TRBV15 and TRBJ2-7; maybe TRBD2 (6 bases). Germline CDR1 LNHNV, CDR2 YYDKDF (reference sequence). The CDR3 loop spans 15 amino acids. Deletions cut 0 bases from V and 3 bases from J, with 12 bases between.

This clone was observed a single time. The CDR3 sequence is CASSRRLAGGNLGTEQYF. The CDR3 DNA is TGTGCCAGCAGCCGGCGGCTAGCGGGAGGGAACCTTGGAACGGAGCAGTACTTC. This chain joins TRBV13 and TRBJ2-7; 12 bases are shared with TRBD2. CDR1 PRHDT and CDR2 FYEKMQ come from the germline V gene (reference sequence). The V and J ends lost 5 bases and 7 bases, in that order; junction bases with no gene match: 18. CDR3 length: 18 amino acids.

The rearrangement uses TRBV7-8 and TRBJ2-5; D gene uncertain. Trimming stripped 2 bases from V and 3 bases from J, with 10 bases between. The germline CDR1 and CDR2 sequences are SGHVS and FQNEAQ. This CDR3 region has 14 residues. The CDR3 sequence is CASSLLSRKETQYF. The CDR3 region has the DNA TGTGCCAGCAGCTTACTCTCTAGAAAAGAGACCCAGTACTTC.

This sequence joins TRBV28 and TRBJ1-1; D is unresolved. V lost 6 bases and J 1 base, leaving 12 bases between the germline ends. Germline V gene data show CDR1 as MDHEN and CDR2 as SYDVKM. The CDR3 contains 14 residues. The CDR3: CASSFSVGNTEAFF. DNA of the CDR3: TGTGCCAGCAGCTTCTCGGTCGGGAACACTGAAGCTTTCTTT.

This chain connects TRBV10-2 to TRBJ2-7; 9 nucleotides align to TRBD1. The CDR3 runs to 14 residues. Germline CDR1 is WSHSY and CDR2 is SAAADI. J was trimmed by 3 bases and V by 11 bases; bases with no gene match: 11. CDR3 loop: CARCGQGKNYEQYF. The CDR3 DNA reads TGCGCCCGCTGTGGACAGGGGAAAAACTACGAGCAGTACTTC.

The chain carries TRBV9 and TRBJ2-7, with 7 bases lining up with TRBD1. Germline CDR1 reads SGDLS; CDR2 reads YYNGEE. The CDR3 length is 15 residues. V shed 4 bases, J shed 0 bases, and the junction held 7 bases outside the gene matches. CDR3 residues: CASSQGRGRSYEQYF. The CDR3 DNA is TGTGCCAGCAGCCAAGGTAGGGGGCGCTCCTACGAGCAGTACTTC. The variable domain in full, with the rest retrieved from reference TRBV9 and TRBJ2-7, is DSGVTQTPKHLITATGQRVTLRCSPRSGDLSVYWYQQSLDQGLQFLIQYYNGEERAKGNILERFSAQQFPDLHSELNLSSLELGDSALYFCASSQGRGRSYEQYFGPGTRLTVT.

This clone was detected a few times. The chain recombines TRBV14 with TRBJ1-1; 10 nucleotides match TRBD1. CDR1 is SGHDN, CDR2 FVKESK, per germline. Unmatched junction bases numbered 12, after V lost 0 bases and J lost 5 bases. This CDR3 contains 18 residues. This chain's CDR3 is CASSQDRTGGRVGTEAFF. As DNA, the CDR3 is TGTGCCAGCAGCCAAGATCGGACAGGGGGAAGGGTAGGAACTGAAGCTTTCTTT.

This rearrangement joins TRBV6-6 to TRBJ1-5; no clear D. Germline loops: CDR1 MNHNY, CDR2 SVGAGI (reference sequence). Deletions cut 5 bases from V and 0 bases from J, with 11 bases between. CDR3 size: 15 residues. CDR3 protein: CASSPLGFSNQPQHF. The DNA for the CDR3 is TGTGCCAGCAGTCCTCTCGGGTTTAGCAATCAGCCCCAGCATTTT.

The rearrangement links TRBV11-2 to TRBJ2-1, with 9 bases identical to TRBD2. V was clipped by 4 bases and J by 3 bases; unmatched bases: 10. The CDR3 is 17 residues long. Germline CDR1 is SGHAT and CDR2 is FQNNGV. CDR3 DNA: TGTGCCAGCAGCTCACACGGGGCTAGCGGGGTCTACAATGAGCAGTTCTTC. Translation: CASSSHGASGVYNEQFF.

This clone was counted once. This chain connects TRBV28 to TRBJ2-5; D is unresolved. CDR3 length equals 12 residues. CDR1 is MDHEN, CDR2 SYDVKM, per germline. V was shortened by 4 bases and J by 6 bases, with 9 bases between the two germline ends. The CDR3 DNA follows: TGTGCCAGCAGTTCGGCGACACAGACCCAGTACTTC. This encodes CASSSATQTQYF.